The T cell receptor (beta chain) under discussion was sequenced for a study of human T cells and chemical hapten exposure. This clonotype was detected only a few times. Time point of the sample: patch test 3, about 24 weeks after DPC sensitization. The treatment here: therapeutic diphenylcyclopropenone sensitization with weekly scalp DPC. RNA extraction used unfractionated whole blood as the source of total RNA. The V gene's germline CDR1 is SGDLS and CDR2 YYNGEE. V lost 0 bases to trimming and J lost 6 bases, with 9 bases between them. The CDR3 is 14 residues long. In the authors' workflow: TCRs per sample had a median of roughly 96,000 and ranged from roughly 20,000 to 700,000. TCRdb called the RACE reads again in MiXCR, with one record for every CDR3 protein. The V and J calls and clone size are TCRdb's, not the authors'. The sample lists about 160,000 distinct CDR3 sequences; approximately 30% were seen once.

The chain combines TRBV9 with TRBJ2-2; no definite D call. Source: whole blood, taken in connection with sensitization to the hapten diphenylcyclopropenone (DPC). This TCR was sampled from a woman younger than 30 with alopecia areata. Some clones in this sample may be carry-over from other donors' samples. The CDR3 nucleotides read TGTGCCAGCAGCGTAGCTTGGACCTCCGGGGAGCTGTTTTTT. Translated, it gives CASSVAWTSGELFF.